One sample yielded the 15 T cell receptor beta chains listed below, sequenced in a study of T-cell reconstitution after alpha-beta-depleted transplantation in children. The TCRbeta library was prepared with unique molecular identifiers. TCRdb analysed the PCR reads with MiXCR anew, one entry per CDR3 protein. Found here are about 190,000 distinct CDR3 sequences, more than 6.5% of them singletons; the top ten hold over 2.5%. The sequencing used PBMCs from the stem cell graft donor, collected from the stem cell graft. These receptor sequences come from a human donor who donated a stem cell graft to a child with Wiskott-Aldrich syndrome.

This clonotype was seen repeatedly, ten times or more. This chain links TRBV5-1 with TRBJ1-2; TRBD1 matches at 9 bases. CDR3 size: 14 residues. The germline V gene has CDR1 SGHRS and CDR2 YFSETQ. With 5 bases clipped from V and 4 bases from J, the junction kept 6 bases outside the gene matches. CDR3 DNA sequence: TGCGCCAGCAGAACCCCGGGACAGGGCTATGGCTACACCTTC. This encodes CASRTPGQGYGYTF.

The V call is TRBV12-3 or TRBV12-4, the J call TRBJ2-7; D not certain. This CDR3 has 11 amino acids. Trimming took 6 bases from V and 3 from J, leaving 6 bases between them. The CDR3: CASSFFYEQYF. DNA of the CDR3: TGTGCCAGCAGCTTCTTCTACGAGCAGTACTTC.

In its sample, this clonotype was seen many times. The chain recombines TRBV5-5 with TRBJ1-4, with 8 bases that match TRBD1. V was pared by 4 bases and J by 6 bases, with 8 bases of the junction left unmatched. Germline-derived CDR1 and CDR2 are SGHKS and YYEKEE (reference sequence). CDR3 length: 15 amino acids. The CDR3 loop reads CASSDYRGIYEKLFF. The CDR3 coding sequence is TGTGCCAGCAGCGATTACAGGGGGATCTATGAAAAACTGTTTTTT.

There are a few counts of this clonotype. The V and J genes are TRBV12-3 or TRBV12-4 and TRBJ2-7; D is uncertain. Between the trimmed V and J ends, which lost 6 bases and 2 bases, there was a span of 8 bases. The CDR3 totals 12 residues. The CDR3, as DNA: TGTGCCAGCAGCCCCCCCACCTACGAGCAGTACTTC. Protein: CASSPPTYEQYF.

This clonotype has at least ten counts. The CDR3: CASSQPGGSNQPQHF. CDR3 DNA: TGCGCCAGCAGCCAACCTGGGGGTAGCAATCAGCCCCAGCATTTT. This rearrangement joins TRBV4-1 to TRBJ1-5, with D possibly TRBD1 on 5 matching bases. CDR3 size: 15 residues. V lost 2 bases to trimming and J lost 0 bases, with 8 bases between them. Germline CDR1 reads MGHRA; CDR2 reads YSYEKL.

This clonotype was counted only a few times. The V gene is TRBV7-9, the J gene TRBJ2-1, with 10 bases fitting TRBD1. This CDR3 contains 14 residues. Germline trimming cut 5 bases from V and 8 bases from J; bases unmatched to any gene: 6. Germline loops: CDR1 SEHNR, CDR2 FQNEAQ (reference sequence). CDR3 DNA sequence: TGTGCCAGCAGCCCTCAGGGGACAGGGGATGAGCAGTTCTTC. It codes for CASSPQGTGDEQFF. Full variable domain (remainder filled in from reference TRBV7-9 and TRBJ2-1): DTGVSQNPRHKITKRGQNVTFRCDPISEHNRLYWYRQTLGQGPEFLTYFQNEAQLEKSRLLSDRFSAERPKGSFSTLEIQRTEQGDSAMYLCASSPQGTGDEQFFGPGTRLTVL.

The chain employs TRBV7-9 and TRBJ2-7; D might be TRBD1 or TRBD2, each matching 5 bases. Looked up from germline, CDR1 is SEHNR and CDR2 is FQNEAQ (reference sequence). Trimming stripped 5 bases from V and 2 bases from J, with 19 bases between. The CDR3 covers 16 residues. CDR3 in DNA: TGTGCCAGCAGCCCCCGACCGGGACCCACACCCTACGAGCAGTACTTC. The encoded protein is CASSPRPGPTPYEQYF. The full variable domain, rest sourced from reference TRBV7-9 and TRBJ2-7, is DTGVSQNPRHKITKRGQNVTFRCDPISEHNRLYWYRQTLGQGPEFLTYFQNEAQLEKSRLLSDRFSAERPKGSFSTLEIQRTEQGDSAMYLCASSPRPGPTPYEQYFGPGTRLTVT.

V and J are TRBV5-1 and TRBJ2-5; tentative D call: TRBD1 (6 bases). Trimming left V 6 bases short and J 2 bases short, with 14 bases between. The CDR3 is 14 amino acids. Germline V gives CDR1 SGHRS, CDR2 YFSETQ. The CDR3 sequence is CASNDVTGQETQYF. CDR3 nucleotides: TGCGCCAGCAACGACGTAACAGGGCAAGAGACCCAGTACTTC.

The chain employs TRBV11-2 and TRBJ1-2, with 9 nucleotides matching TRBD1. The CDR3 loop spans 15 amino acids. V shed 5 bases and J 4 bases; nucleotides not matched to a gene: 8. The germline gives CDR1 SGHAT, CDR2 FQNNGV. CDR3 region: CASSPVGTGPYGYTF. DNA of the CDR3: TGTGCCAGCAGCCCAGTCGGGACAGGGCCCTATGGCTACACCTTC. The full variable domain, rest sourced from reference TRBV11-2 and TRBJ1-2, is EAGVAQSPRYKIIEKRQSVAFWCNPISGHATLYWYQQILGQGPKLLIQFQNNGVVDDSQLPKDRFSAERLKGVDSTLKIQPAKLEDSAVYLCASSPVGTGPYGYTFGSGTRLTVV.

This clonotype has just a few counts. The chain links TRBV3-1 to TRBJ1-6; the D is unclear. V was trimmed by 1 base and J by 9 bases, leaving 16 bases between them. This CDR3 is 16 amino acids long. Germline V gene data show CDR1 as LGHDT and CDR2 as YNNKEL (reference sequence). CDR3 nucleotide sequence: TGTGCCAGCAGCCAAGTTGTGATCGGCTTGGCTTCACCCCTCCACTTT. Translating gives CASSQVVIGLASPLHF. Supplemented by reference TRBV3-1 and TRBJ1-6, the full variable domain reads DTAVSQTPKYLVTQMGNDKSIKCEQNLGHDTMYWYKQDSKKFLKIMFSYNNKELIINETVPNRFSPKSPDKAHLNLHINSLELGDSAVYFCASSQVVIGLASPLHFGNGTRLTVT.

This clonotype has just a few counts. The V and J genes are TRBV29-1 and TRBJ1-3; D gene uncertain. Germline-derived CDR1 and CDR2 are SQVTM and ANQGSEA. The CDR3 spans 14 residues. V lost 5 bases, J lost 0 bases, and 11 bases lay in between. The CDR3 DNA reads as TGCAGCGTTACTGTGGGGAACTCTGGAAACACCATATATTTT. Its translation: CSVTVGNSGNTIYF.

This clonotype occurred many times. This chain connects TRBV29-1 to TRBJ1-2; perhaps TRBD1 as D (5 bases). The CDR3 consists of 13 residues. Germline CDR1 reads SQVTM; CDR2 reads ANQGSEA. V lost 2 bases and J lost 4, with 11 bases in between. For the CDR3, the DNA is TGCAGCGTTGAAATAGGAGGGGTCTATGGCTACACCTTC. As protein: CSVEIGGVYGYTF.

In this sample, this clonotype turned up many times. This chain links TRBV6-5 with TRBJ1-1; D gene uncertain. Trimming shortened V by 1 base and J by 1 base, and 10 bases separated the two germline ends. This CDR3 has 15 residues. Germline assignment: CDR1 MNHEY and CDR2 SVGAGI. CDR3 region: CASSYWDGRNTEAFF. CDR3 nucleotide sequence: TGTGCCAGCAGTTACTGGGATGGACGGAACACTGAAGCTTTCTTT.

In its sample, this clonotype was seen many times. The V call is TRBV29-1, the J call TRBJ2-1; D not certain. The germline CDR1 and CDR2 sequences are SQVTM and ANQGSEA. V gave up 5 bases and J gave up 8 bases, with 7 bases separating them. There are 10 residues in the CDR3. CDR3 sequence (DNA): TGCAGCGTTCGAACCGATGAGCAGTTCTTC. It is translated as CSVRTDEQFF.

This clonotype was counted at least ten times. V and J are TRBV3-1 and TRBJ1-2; maybe TRBD1 (6 bases). This CDR3 has 13 amino acids. Germline V gene lookup returns CDR1 LGHDT and CDR2 YNNKEL (reference sequence). The V end lost 4 bases, the J end lost 14 bases, and 20 bases lay between the germline ends. The CDR3 reads CASSPYLAGEKTF. CDR3 DNA sequence: TGTGCCAGCAGCCCCTATTTGGCAGGGGAGAAGACCTTC.